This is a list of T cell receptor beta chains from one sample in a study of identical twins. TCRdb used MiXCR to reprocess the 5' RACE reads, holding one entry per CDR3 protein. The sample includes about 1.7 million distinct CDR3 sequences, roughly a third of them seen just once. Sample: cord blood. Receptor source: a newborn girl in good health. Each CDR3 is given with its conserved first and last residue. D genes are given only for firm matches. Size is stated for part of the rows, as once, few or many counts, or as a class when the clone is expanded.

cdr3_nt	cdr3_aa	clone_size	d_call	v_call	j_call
TGCAGTGCTAAACGACAGGGCACGAACACTGAAGCTTTCTTT	CSAKRQGTNTEAFF	.	TRBD1	TRBV20-1	TRBJ1-1
TGTGCCAGCAGCAAAGAAAGGACAAGCGAGTCCTATAATTCACCCCTCCACTTT	CASSKERTSESYNSPLHF	.	.	TRBV21-1	TRBJ1-6
TGTGCCAGCAGCCAGTTCGGGGCCCCGTGGGGCACAGATACGCAGTATTTT	CASSQFGAPWGTDTQYF	.	.	TRBV14	TRBJ2-3
TGTGCCATCAGTGGCATTAGCGGGAGATGGAGCACAGATACGCAGTATTTT	CAISGISGRWSTDTQYF	few	TRBD2	TRBV10-3	TRBJ2-3
TGTGCCAGCAGCTTAGCGCAGGCTAGCGGGCAGTACTTC	CASSLAQASGQYF	.	TRBD2	TRBV7-2	TRBJ2-7
TGTGCCAGCAGCAAAGCGCGTGGACAGGTCAATCAGCCCCAGCATTTT	CASSKARGQVNQPQHF	once	.	TRBV21-1	TRBJ1-5
TGTGCCAGCGACCCGGGAGGACCCTGGGAGCAGTTCTTC	CASDPGGPWEQFF	.	TRBD2	TRBV2	TRBJ2-1
TGCAGTGCTCCCCGACTCGGAATATCCTACAATGAGCAGTTCTTC	CSAPRLGISYNEQFF	.	.	TRBV20-1	TRBJ2-1
TGTGCCAGCAGTTCCCCGGTGGACTATGGCTACACCTTC	CASSSPVDYGYTF	.	.	TRBV6-2/TRBV6-3	TRBJ1-2
TGTGCCAGCAGTGAAGTGGAGGGGGGCTACACCTTC	CASSEVEGGYTF	.	.	TRBV2	TRBJ1-2
TGTGCCAGCAGCTCGCGCGGGAGTTCAACCTCCTACGAGCAGTACTTC	CASSSRGSSTSYEQYF	few	TRBD2	TRBV7-8	TRBJ2-7
TGTGCCACAGGGAGGAACACAGATACGCAGTATTTT	CATGRNTDTQYF	.	.	TRBV28	TRBJ2-3
TGCGCCAGCAGCTTGGAGGTAACGGTCTACGAGCAGTACTTC	CASSLEVTVYEQYF	once	.	TRBV5-1	TRBJ2-7
TGTGCCAGCAGACCGCTAGCGGGGGGGCGGGCAGATACGCAGTATTTT	CASRPLAGGRADTQYF	.	TRBD2	TRBV11-2	TRBJ2-3
TGTGCCAGCAGCTTATCCGAGGGACAGGGCAACTATGGCTACACCTTC	CASSLSEGQGNYGYTF	.	TRBD1	TRBV7-9	TRBJ1-2
TGTGCCAGCTCATCCAAAGACAGGGATAGCAATCAGCCCCAGCATTTT	CASSSKDRDSNQPQHF	.	TRBD1	TRBV18	TRBJ1-5
TGCAGCGTTGAAGCTCGGGGCAGGGGGACAGATACGCAGTATTTT	CSVEARGRGTDTQYF	.	TRBD1	TRBV29-1	TRBJ2-3
TGCAGTGCTAGAGATAGGGTAGCGGGAGGGGACGAGCAGTACTTC	CSARDRVAGGDEQYF	few	TRBD2	TRBV20-1	TRBJ2-7
TGTGCCAGCAGCCAGCTCCGTAGGGCCAATGAGCAGTTCTTC	CASSQLRRANEQFF	.	.	TRBV3-1	TRBJ2-1
TGTGCCAGCAGCTACACCGATAGCACAGATACGCAGTATTTT	CASSYTDSTDTQYF	.	.	TRBV7-8	TRBJ2-3
TGTGCCAGCAGTTACTCGATGGGGGCCCCCACCTACAATGAGCAGTTCTTC	CASSYSMGAPTYNEQFF	.	.	TRBV6-2/TRBV6-3	TRBJ2-1
TGTGCCAGCAGTCCCCGACTAGCGGCCTACAATGAGCAGTTCTTC	CASSPRLAAYNEQFF	many	TRBD2	TRBV12-3/TRBV12-4	TRBJ2-1
TGTGCCAGCAGTGCGAGGTCCGGGACTAGGAATCGTCCTAGCACAGATACGCAGTATTTT	CASSARSGTRNRPSTDTQYF	.	TRBD2	TRBV25-1	TRBJ2-3
TGTGCCAGCAGTTTCAGGCTAGCGGGGAAAGATACGCAGTATTTT	CASSFRLAGKDTQYF	many	TRBD2	TRBV12-3/TRBV12-4	TRBJ2-3
TGTGCCAGCAGTTACTCGGGACTAGCGGGGAGGAAGACCCAGTACTTC	CASSYSGLAGRKTQYF	.	TRBD2	TRBV6-2/TRBV6-3	TRBJ2-5
TGCGCCAGCAGAGTGGCCTACTACAATGAGCAGTTCTTC	CASRVAYYNEQFF	.	.	TRBV5-1	TRBJ2-1
TGCAGTGCGGAAACCTCGACGGTCTCCTACGAGCAGTACTTC	CSAETSTVSYEQYF	few	.	TRBV20-1	TRBJ2-7
TGCAGTGCTAGCAAAATTCCTAGCGGTTGGAGCTCCTACGAGCAGTACTTC	CSASKIPSGWSSYEQYF	.	TRBD2	TRBV20-1	TRBJ2-7
TGTGCCATCGCGACATCCCTAGGTAGCACTGAAGCTTTCTTT	CAIATSLGSTEAFF	.	.	TRBV2	TRBJ1-1
TGCGCCAGCAGCAGAACTAGCCAGACAGATACGCAGTATTTT	CASSRTSQTDTQYF	.	.	TRBV5-1	TRBJ2-3
TGCAGTGCTCCCCGGGGGCGGACCTACAATGAGCAGTTCTTC	CSAPRGRTYNEQFF	.	.	TRBV20-1	TRBJ2-1
TGTGCCAGCAGCATATACTGGGAGCAGTTCTTC	CASSIYWEQFF	.	.	TRBV21-1	TRBJ2-1
TGTGCCACCAGCAGAGATCAGCGGAATTCACCCCTCCACTTT	CATSRDQRNSPLHF	.	.	TRBV15	TRBJ1-6
TGTGCCAGCAGCCATGTGGGGGGGGGCTCCTACAATGAGCAGTACTTC	CASSHVGGGSYNEQYF	few	.	TRBV4-2	TRBJ2-7
TGTGCCGGCAGCTTATTGTCAGATACGCAGTATTTT	CAGSLLSDTQYF	.	.	TRBV7-2	TRBJ2-3
TGTGCCAGCAGAGCGGGAATCGCAGATACGCAGTATTTT	CASRAGIADTQYF	few	TRBD2	TRBV28	TRBJ2-3
TGCGCCAGCAGCGCCACGCCGGGATTGGGTGGCTACACCTTC	CASSATPGLGGYTF	.	.	TRBV4-1	TRBJ1-2
TGCAGCGTAAGGGCGGGAGAGCAGTTCTTC	CSVRAGEQFF	few	.	TRBV29-1	TRBJ2-1
TGCAGCGTTGAAGAGTTGGGCGAGCAGTACTTC	CSVEELGEQYF	many	.	TRBV29-1	TRBJ2-7
TGTGCCAGCAGTGAATGGGCCTTCATACACCGCTCCTCTGGGGCCAACGTCCTGACTTTC	CASSEWAFIHRSSGANVLTF	.	.	TRBV6-1	TRBJ2-6
TGCGCCAGCAGCCCCCTCGGACTAGCGGCTACCTACGAGCAGTACTTC	CASSPLGLAATYEQYF	many	TRBD2	TRBV5-1	TRBJ2-7
TGTGCCAGCAGCTTCGACACCACAGATACGCAGTATTTT	CASSFDTTDTQYF	.	.	TRBV7-9	TRBJ2-3
TGTGCCAGCAACAGGCCGGGAAGCACTGAAGCTTTCTTT	CASNRPGSTEAFF	.	.	TRBV21-1	TRBJ1-1
TGCAGTGCTGGTGGGGGGACTATCCCCTACGAGCAGTACTTC	CSAGGGTIPYEQYF	.	TRBD2	TRBV20-1	TRBJ2-7
TGTGCCAGCAGCTTAGAAGATATTGGGGTTGGACAGTTCTTC	CASSLEDIGVGQFF	few	.	TRBV7-9	TRBJ2-1
TGTGCCAGCAGCTTGGTCCGGTTTAGCACAGATACGCAGTATTTT	CASSLVRFSTDTQYF	few	.	TRBV5-6	TRBJ2-3
TGTGCCACCAGTGACCCCGACAGGGGGCTCTACAATGAGCAGTTCTTC	CATSDPDRGLYNEQFF	.	TRBD1	TRBV24-1	TRBJ2-1
TGTGCCATCTCCCTTATAGCGGGGGGCCTCAATGAGCAGTACTTC	CAISLIAGGLNEQYF	few	TRBD2	TRBV10-3	TRBJ2-5